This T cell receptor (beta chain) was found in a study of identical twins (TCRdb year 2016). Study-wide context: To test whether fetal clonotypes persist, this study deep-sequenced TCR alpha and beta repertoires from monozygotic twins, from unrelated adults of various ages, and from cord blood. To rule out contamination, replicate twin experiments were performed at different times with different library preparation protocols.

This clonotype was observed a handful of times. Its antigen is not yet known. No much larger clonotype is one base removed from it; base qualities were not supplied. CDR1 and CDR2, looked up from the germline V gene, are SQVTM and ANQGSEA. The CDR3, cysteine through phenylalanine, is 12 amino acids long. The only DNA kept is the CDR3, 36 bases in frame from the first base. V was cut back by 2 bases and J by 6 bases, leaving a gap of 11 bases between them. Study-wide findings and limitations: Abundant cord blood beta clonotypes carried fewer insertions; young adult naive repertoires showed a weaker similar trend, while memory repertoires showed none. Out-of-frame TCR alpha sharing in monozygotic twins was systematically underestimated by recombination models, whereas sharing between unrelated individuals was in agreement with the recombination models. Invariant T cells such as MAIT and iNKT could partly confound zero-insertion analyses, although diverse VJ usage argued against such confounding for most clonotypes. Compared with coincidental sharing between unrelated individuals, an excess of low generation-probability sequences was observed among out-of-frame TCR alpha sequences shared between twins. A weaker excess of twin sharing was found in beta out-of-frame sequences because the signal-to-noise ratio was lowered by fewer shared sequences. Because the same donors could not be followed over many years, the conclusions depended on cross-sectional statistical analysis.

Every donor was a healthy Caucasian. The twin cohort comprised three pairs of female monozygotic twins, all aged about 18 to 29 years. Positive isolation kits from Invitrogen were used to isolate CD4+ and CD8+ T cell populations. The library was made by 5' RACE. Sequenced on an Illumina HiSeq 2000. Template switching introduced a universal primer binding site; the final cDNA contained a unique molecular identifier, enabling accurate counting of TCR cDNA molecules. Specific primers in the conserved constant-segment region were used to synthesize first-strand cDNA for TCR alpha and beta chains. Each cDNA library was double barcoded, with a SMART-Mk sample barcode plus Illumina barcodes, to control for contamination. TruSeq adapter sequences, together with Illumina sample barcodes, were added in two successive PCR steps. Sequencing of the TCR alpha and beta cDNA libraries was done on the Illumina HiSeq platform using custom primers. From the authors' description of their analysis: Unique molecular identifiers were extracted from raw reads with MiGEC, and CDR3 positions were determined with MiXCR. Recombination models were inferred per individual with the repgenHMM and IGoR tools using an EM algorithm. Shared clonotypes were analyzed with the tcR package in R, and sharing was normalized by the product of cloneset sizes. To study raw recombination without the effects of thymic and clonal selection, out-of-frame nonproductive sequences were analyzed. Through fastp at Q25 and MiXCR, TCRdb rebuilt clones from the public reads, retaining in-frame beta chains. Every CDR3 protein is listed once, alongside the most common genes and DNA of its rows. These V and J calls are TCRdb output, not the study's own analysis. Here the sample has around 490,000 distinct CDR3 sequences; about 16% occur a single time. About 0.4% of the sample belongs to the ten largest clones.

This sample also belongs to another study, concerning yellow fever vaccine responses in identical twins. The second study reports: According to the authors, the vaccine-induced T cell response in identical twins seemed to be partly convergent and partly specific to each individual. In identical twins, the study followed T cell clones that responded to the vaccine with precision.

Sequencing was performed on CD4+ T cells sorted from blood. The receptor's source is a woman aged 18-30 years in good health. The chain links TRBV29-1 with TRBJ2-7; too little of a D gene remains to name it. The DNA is TGCAGCGTTGAAAGTAATAGATTCGAGCAGTACTTC. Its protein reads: CSVESNRFEQYF.